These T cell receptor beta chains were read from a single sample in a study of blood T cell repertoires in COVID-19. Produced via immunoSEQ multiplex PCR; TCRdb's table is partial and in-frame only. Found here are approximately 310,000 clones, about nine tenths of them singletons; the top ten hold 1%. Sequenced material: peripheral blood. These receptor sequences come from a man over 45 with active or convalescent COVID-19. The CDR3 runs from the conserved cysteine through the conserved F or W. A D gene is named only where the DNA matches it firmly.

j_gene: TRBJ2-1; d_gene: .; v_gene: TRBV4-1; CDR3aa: CASSPIRDSYNEQFF
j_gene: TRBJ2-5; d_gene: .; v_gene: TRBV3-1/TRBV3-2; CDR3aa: CASSRTDYQETQYF
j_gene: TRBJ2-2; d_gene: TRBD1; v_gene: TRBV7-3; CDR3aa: CASSLYGTANTGELFF
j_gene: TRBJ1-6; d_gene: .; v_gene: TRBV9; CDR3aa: CASSVGQTYNSPLHF
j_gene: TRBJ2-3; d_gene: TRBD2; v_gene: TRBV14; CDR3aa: CASSQVGGGTDTQYF
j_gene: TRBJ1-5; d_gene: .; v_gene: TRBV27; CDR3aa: CASSLKWAGFSNQPQHF
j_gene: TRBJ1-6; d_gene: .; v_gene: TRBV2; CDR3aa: CASSQTGPALHF
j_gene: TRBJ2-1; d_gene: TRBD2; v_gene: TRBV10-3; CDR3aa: CAISSLAGASYNEQFF
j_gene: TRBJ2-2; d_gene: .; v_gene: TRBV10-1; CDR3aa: CASRPGNTGELFF
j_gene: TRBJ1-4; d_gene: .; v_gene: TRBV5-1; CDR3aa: CASSSQGGDEKLFF
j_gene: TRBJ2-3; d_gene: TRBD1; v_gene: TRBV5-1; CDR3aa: CASSPGTGGLTDTQYF
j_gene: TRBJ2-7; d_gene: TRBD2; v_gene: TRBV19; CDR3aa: CASSPAALAGDNYEQYF
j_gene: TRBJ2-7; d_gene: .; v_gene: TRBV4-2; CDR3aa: CASGPGGTSIHEQYF
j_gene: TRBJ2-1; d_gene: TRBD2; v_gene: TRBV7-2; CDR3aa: CASSSRRAGGEQFF
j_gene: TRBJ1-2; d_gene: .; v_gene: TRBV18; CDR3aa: CASSPGNQGGYYGYTF
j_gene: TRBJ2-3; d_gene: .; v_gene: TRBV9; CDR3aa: CASSVSGGPGDTQYF
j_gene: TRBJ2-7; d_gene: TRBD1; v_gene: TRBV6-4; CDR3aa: CASWGGTGVSYEQYF
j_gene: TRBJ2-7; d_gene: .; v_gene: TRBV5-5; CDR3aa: CASSLVASAGYEQYF
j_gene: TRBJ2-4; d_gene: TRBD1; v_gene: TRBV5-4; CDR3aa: CASSLAGQGISNIQYF
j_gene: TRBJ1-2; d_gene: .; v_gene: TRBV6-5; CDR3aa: CASSYSPGNHYGYTF
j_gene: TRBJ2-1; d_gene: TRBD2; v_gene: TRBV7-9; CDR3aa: CASSLRLASRRYNEQFF
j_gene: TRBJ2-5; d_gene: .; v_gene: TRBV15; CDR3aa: CATSRDKLARPGETQYF
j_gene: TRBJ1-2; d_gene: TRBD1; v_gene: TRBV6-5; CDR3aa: CASSYSGDRGLGYTF
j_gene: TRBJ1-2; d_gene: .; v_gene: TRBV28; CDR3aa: CASSLRQFRGGYTF
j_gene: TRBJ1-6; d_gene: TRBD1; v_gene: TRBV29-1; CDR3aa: CSAWTGIYNSPLHF
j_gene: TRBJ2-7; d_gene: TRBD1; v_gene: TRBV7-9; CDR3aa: CASSLSQAGGQYF
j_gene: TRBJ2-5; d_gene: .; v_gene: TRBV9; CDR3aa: CASGGTEAQYF
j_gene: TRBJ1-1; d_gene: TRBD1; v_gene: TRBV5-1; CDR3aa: CASSSRTGWDTEAFF
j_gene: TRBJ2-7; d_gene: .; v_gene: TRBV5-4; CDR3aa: CASSKQTGTYEQYF
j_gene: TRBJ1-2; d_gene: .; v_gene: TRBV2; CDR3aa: CASSEQDLYGYTF
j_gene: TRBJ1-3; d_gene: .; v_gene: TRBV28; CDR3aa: CASSLRLSGNTIYF
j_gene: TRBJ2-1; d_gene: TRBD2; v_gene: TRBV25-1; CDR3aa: CASSDRLAGDRPFF
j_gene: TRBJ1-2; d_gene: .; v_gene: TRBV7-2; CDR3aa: CASSLGTALAHGYTF
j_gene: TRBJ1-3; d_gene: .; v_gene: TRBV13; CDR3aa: CASSPTNGRSSGNTIYF
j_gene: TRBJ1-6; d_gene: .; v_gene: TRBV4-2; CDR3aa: CASSQDLPGMRNSPLHF
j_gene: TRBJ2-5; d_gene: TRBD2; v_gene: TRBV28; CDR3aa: CASGVSSGSLETQYF
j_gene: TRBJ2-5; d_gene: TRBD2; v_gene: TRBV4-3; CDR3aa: CASSQAGSVGGEETQYF
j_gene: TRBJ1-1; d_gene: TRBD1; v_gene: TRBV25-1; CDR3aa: CASSEGGWTGMGAFF
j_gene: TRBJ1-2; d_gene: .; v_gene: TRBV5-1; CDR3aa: CASSRTPGENYGYTF
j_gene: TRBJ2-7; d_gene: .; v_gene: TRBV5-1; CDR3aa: CASSSGTLLGVEQYF
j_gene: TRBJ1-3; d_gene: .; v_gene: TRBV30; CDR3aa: CAWNLQGFSGNTIYF
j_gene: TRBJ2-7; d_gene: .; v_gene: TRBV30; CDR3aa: CAWRGAGRDEQYF
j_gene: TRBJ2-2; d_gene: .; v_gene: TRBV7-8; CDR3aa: CASSLLPTGVTGELFF
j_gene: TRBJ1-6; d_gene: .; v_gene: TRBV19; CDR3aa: CACNRDNNSPLHF
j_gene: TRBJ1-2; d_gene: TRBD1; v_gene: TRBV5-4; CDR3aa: CASSPSTGGRWNYGYTF